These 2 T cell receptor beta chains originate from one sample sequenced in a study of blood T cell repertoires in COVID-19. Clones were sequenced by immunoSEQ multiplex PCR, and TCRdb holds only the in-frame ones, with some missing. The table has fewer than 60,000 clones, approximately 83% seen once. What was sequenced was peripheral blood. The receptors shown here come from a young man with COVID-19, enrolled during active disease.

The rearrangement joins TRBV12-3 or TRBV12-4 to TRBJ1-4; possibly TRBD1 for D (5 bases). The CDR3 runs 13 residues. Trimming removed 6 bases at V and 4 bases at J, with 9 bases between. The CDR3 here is CASRRDSNEKLFF. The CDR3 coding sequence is TGTGCCAGCAGGAGAGACAGTAATGAAAAACTGTTTTTT.

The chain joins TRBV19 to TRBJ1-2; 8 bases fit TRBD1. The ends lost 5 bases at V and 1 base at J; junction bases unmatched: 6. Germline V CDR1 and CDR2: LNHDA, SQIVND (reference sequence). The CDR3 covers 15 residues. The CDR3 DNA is TGTGCCAGTAGTGTAAAGACAGGGGTTAACTATGGCTACACCTTC. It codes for CASSVKTGVNYGYTF. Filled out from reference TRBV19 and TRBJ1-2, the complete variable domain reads DGGITQSPKYLFRKEGQNVTLSCEQNLNHDAMYWYRQDPGQGLRLIYYSQIVNDFQKGDIAEGYSVSREKKESFPLTVTSAQKNPTAFYLCASSVKTGVNYGYTFGSGTRLTVV.